The clone carrying this T cell receptor (beta chain) was detected only once. The V end was cut by 3 bases, the J end by 8 bases, with 13 bases between. Germline V lookup: CDR1 KGHSH, CDR2 LQKENI. The length of the CDR3 is 14 residues. This entry comes from a study of technical replicates of blood from a handful of donors. Here immunoSEQ multiplex PCR was the method, and the copy in TCRdb shows in-frame clones only, minus some. Counted here are about 83,000 clones, over 90% occurring once; the ten biggest clones make up roughly 0.25%. Sequences were obtained from T cells isolated from PBMCs. The sequence derives from a human donor in good health. The chain is built from TRBV18 and TRBJ1-4; D possibly corresponds to TRBD1 (6 bases). In DNA form, the CDR3 reads TGTGCCAGCTCACCGTGGCAAACAGGGGAAAAACTGTTTTTT. Translation gives CASSPWQTGEKLFF.